These 29 T cell receptor beta chains originate from one sample sequenced in a study of CD8 T cells in ankylosing spondylitis. Each CDR3 protein gets one entry after TCRdb re-called the 5' RACE reads with MiXCR. Seen here are 200,000 to 300,000 distinct CDR3 sequences, 10% observed once, and the top ten hold 2.6%. The sequenced sample was blood, either unsorted or a sorted T cell fraction (not recorded which). Receptor source: a male donor with ankylosing spondylitis or in good health (not recorded which).

This clonotype was counted ten times or more. This sequence joins TRBV5-1 and TRBJ2-7; D assignment may be TRBD1 or TRBD2 (5 bases each). Trimming left V 0 bases short and J 2 bases short, with 12 bases between. The CDR3 has 15 residues. CDR1 is SGHRS, CDR2 YFSETQ, per germline. The CDR3 DNA sequence: TGCGCCAGCAGCTTGGATGGGACCGCCGCCTACGAGCAGTACTTC. This sequence encodes CASSLDGTAAYEQYF.

This clonotype was counted only a few times. J is TRBJ2-1 and V is TRBV7-2, with D hard to call. Germline V gene lookup returns CDR1 SGHTA and CDR2 FQGNSA. The CDR3 consists of 15 residues. Trimming took off 1 base at V and 2 bases at J, with 9 bases between the two ends. The CDR3 DNA reads as TGTGCCAGCAGCTTAGGCGCGGCGACCTACAATGAGCAGTTCTTC. Amino acids: CASSLGAATYNEQFF.

There are many counts of this clonotype. The rearrangement joins TRBV27 to TRBJ2-7, with 14 positions matching TRBD2. Per the germline V gene, CDR1 is MNHEY and CDR2 is SMNVEV (reference sequence). The CDR3 consists of 17 residues. Trimming at V came to 6 bases and at J to 5 bases, leaving 12 bases not matched to a gene. CDR3 sequence: CASRPRDGTSGSNEQYF. In nucleotides, the CDR3 is TGTGCCAGCAGGCCCCGAGATGGGACTAGCGGGAGTAACGAGCAGTACTTC.

The table lists this clonotype with many counts. CDR3 in amino acids: CASSFELGNADTQYF. DNA of the CDR3: TGTGCCAGCAGCTTCGAGTTAGGGAACGCAGATACGCAGTATTTT. The rearrangement joins TRBV7-2 to TRBJ2-3; unclear D gene. Germline CDR1 SGHTA, CDR2 FQGNSA. CDR3 size: 15 residues. V lost 3 bases, J lost 4 bases, and 14 bases lay in between.

There are many counts of this clonotype. This chain connects TRBV5-5 to TRBJ1-4; no clear D. Germline lookup yields CDR1 SGHKS and CDR2 YYEKEE (reference sequence). The length of the CDR3 is 14 residues. Trimming stripped 4 bases from V and 2 bases from J, with 9 bases between. The CDR3 loop is CASSLGRTNEKLFF. CDR3 bases: TGTGCCAGCAGCCTGGGTCGCACTAATGAAAAACTGTTTTTT.

This clonotype was detected many times. The V gene is TRBV20-1, the J gene TRBJ1-4; 7 bases are a match to TRBD1. The CDR3 is 14 residues long. The germline V gene encodes CDR1 DFQATT and CDR2 SNEGSKA (reference sequence). The V segment lost 1 base and the J segment 17 bases; nucleotides outside the gene matches: 16. CDR3 sequence reads: CSARVAYTTGQQFF. The CDR3 nucleotides read TGCAGTGCTAGAGTCGCGTATACTACGGGACAGCAATTTTTT.

This sequence joins TRBV7-9 and TRBJ1-1; D is uncertain. Germline V gene data show CDR1 as SEHNR and CDR2 as FQNEAQ (reference sequence). V gave up 1 base and J gave up 7 bases, with 10 bases separating them. The CDR3 length is 13 residues. The CDR3 spells CASSLGTGGEAFF. CDR3 DNA sequence: TGTGCCAGCAGCTTAGGGACCGGCGGTGAAGCTTTCTTT.

In this sample, this clonotype turned up many times. The chain uses TRBV4-2 and TRBJ2-1, with a possible D match to TRBD1 (6 bases). With 5 bases removed from V and 2 bases from J, the gap between germline ends came to 10 bases. Per germline, CDR1 LGHNA and CDR2 YNFKEQ. The CDR3 sequence is 14 residues long. Written as DNA, the CDR3 is TGTGCCAGCAGCGTTCCAGGGGCCTACAATGAGCAGTTCTTC. Protein sequence: CASSVPGAYNEQFF.

This clonotype was observed a few times. The rearrangement links TRBV2 to TRBJ2-2; 11 nucleotides align to TRBD1. The CDR3 is 17 amino acids. In germline, CDR1 is SNHLY, CDR2 FYNNEI. V dropped 5 bases and J dropped 7; count of bases not matched to a gene: 12. CDR3 sequence reads: CASSPSRTGGGGGELFF. The CDR3, as DNA: TGTGCCAGCAGTCCCTCCCGGACAGGGGGCGGGGGCGGGGAGCTGTTTTTT.

The rearrangement uses TRBV5-5 and TRBJ2-2, with 7 nucleotides matching TRBD1. This CDR3 is built from 16 residues. Germline lookup yields CDR1 SGHKS and CDR2 YYEKEE (reference sequence). V lost 4 bases to trimming and J lost 0 bases; unmatched junction nucleotides: 6. The CDR3 nucleotides are TGTGCCAGCAGCCTCTCCGGGACAGCGAACACCGGGGAGCTGTTTTTT. Its protein is CASSLSGTANTGELFF.

The V gene is TRBV20-1, the J gene TRBJ2-3; TRBD2 matches at 10 bases. Germline CDR1 DFQATT, CDR2 SNEGSKA (reference sequence). Unmatched junction bases numbered 4, after V lost 5 bases and J lost 2 bases. There are 14 residues in the CDR3. The CDR3 DNA reads as TGCAGTGCTTTAGCGGGAGGCACCACAGATACGCAGTATTTT. Its translation: CSALAGGTTDTQYF.

Ten or more counts support this clonotype. The chain carries TRBV30 and TRBJ1-6, with D perhaps TRBD1 (6 bases). V shed 4 bases and J shed 12 bases, with 16 bases lying between them. The CDR3 spans 13 residues. CDR1 is GTSNPN and CDR2 is SVGIG in the germline V gene (reference sequence). CDR3 DNA: TGTGCCTGGACCCCAACGGGGGGGCAACCCCTCCACTTT. Protein product: CAWTPTGGQPLHF.

This clonotype was counted many times. This rearrangement joins TRBV4-1 to TRBJ1-1, with D perhaps matching TRBD1 (5 bases). V lost 1 base and J lost 4, with 7 bases in between. Germline assignment: CDR1 MGHRA and CDR2 YSYEKL. The CDR3 consists of 13 residues. The CDR3 loop is CASSQGGSTEAFF. CDR3 nucleotides: TGCGCCAGCAGCCAAGGGGGCAGCACTGAAGCTTTCTTT.

J is TRBJ1-4 and V is TRBV7-9; no definite D call. Germline loops: CDR1 SEHNR, CDR2 FQNEAQ (reference sequence). The CDR3 has 14 amino acids. V was pared by 10 bases and J by 0 bases, with 12 bases between. The CDR3: CATTRPATNEKLFF. In DNA form, the CDR3 reads TGTGCCACGACAAGACCCGCAACTAATGAAAAACTGTTTTTT.

This clonotype was found many times. V usage is TRBV6-1 and J usage is TRBJ2-7; possibly TRBD1 or TRBD2 for D (5 bases each). CDR3 length: 10 residues. Germline CDR1 is MNHNS and CDR2 is SASEGT. V was clipped by 8 bases and J by 5 bases, with 7 bases between them. CDR3 DNA: TGTGCCAGCGTGGGGGACGAGCAGTACTTC. Its protein product is CASVGDEQYF.

This clonotype was counted many times. The rearrangement joins TRBV15 to TRBJ2-1; unclear D gene. Between the trimmed V and J ends, which lost 6 bases and 3 bases, there was a span of 15 bases. From germline, CDR1 is LNHNV and CDR2 YYDKDF (reference sequence). This CDR3 has 15 residues. CDR3 bases: TGTGCCACCAGTCCTACAAGGACCCTCTACAATGAGCAGTTCTTC. It translates to CATSPTRTLYNEQFF.

This clonotype was observed at least ten times. The chain carries TRBV12-3 or TRBV12-4 and TRBJ1-2; a weak D match, TRBD1 (6 bases). The CDR3 has 13 residues. Trimming removed 6 bases from V and 8 bases from J, with 16 bases in between. The CDR3 nucleotides read TGTGCCAGCAGCCCCGTGGGGGCTTTAGGCTACACCTTC. This codes for CASSPVGALGYTF.

This clonotype was seen repeatedly, ten times or more. The J gene is TRBJ2-3, the V gene TRBV12-3 or TRBV12-4; D perhaps matches TRBD2 (5 bases). The length of the CDR3 is 13 residues. Trimming pared 5 bases from V and 2 bases from J, leaving 8 bases between. CDR3 DNA: TGTGCCAGCAGTCCGGGGAACACAGATACGCAGTATTTT. It yields the protein CASSPGNTDTQYF.

The chain employs TRBV7-2 and TRBJ1-2; no reliable D call. The CDR3 is 17 residues long. Trimming shortened V by 5 bases and J by 0 bases, and 19 bases separated the two germline ends. Looked up from germline, CDR1 is SGHTA and CDR2 is FQGNSA. In DNA, the CDR3 is TGTGCCAGCAGCCCCCCTCCTTTGCGAGCTACTAACTATGGCTACACCTTC. As protein: CASSPPPLRATNYGYTF. Full variable domain (missing parts from reference TRBV7-2 and TRBJ1-2): GAGVSQSPSNKVTEKGKDVELRCDPISGHTALYWYRQSLGQGLEFLIYFQGNSAPDKSGLPSDRFSAERTGGSVSTLTIQRTQQEDSAVYLCASSPPPLRATNYGYTFGSGTRLTVV.

This clonotype was seen ten or more times. The chain recombines TRBV5-1 with TRBJ2-7; perhaps TRBD1 as D (6 bases). This CDR3 is built from 17 residues. V lost 4 bases and J 1 base, leaving 21 bases between the germline ends. CDR1 and CDR2 from the germline V gene are SGHRS and YFSETQ. CDR3 amino acids: CASSPALDSGGSYEQYF. In nucleotides, the CDR3 is TGCGCCAGCAGCCCTGCGCTGGACAGTGGAGGTTCCTACGAGCAGTACTTC.

About this clonotype: One end of the junction does not line up with germline, which may come from a read error. This chain links TRBV20-1 with TRBJ2-1; 10 bases are a match to TRBD2. Germline V gene sequence: CDR1 DFQATT, CDR2 SNEGSKA (reference sequence). The CDR3 consists of 16 residues. The CDR3: CCAPTSGGANYNEQFF. Written as DNA, the CDR3 is TGCTGTGCTCCCACAAGCGGGGGGGCCAACTACAATGAGCAGTTCTTC.

This clonotype showed up many times. The chain has TRBV12-3 or TRBV12-4 and TRBJ1-6; perhaps TRBD1 as D (6 bases). The V end was cut by 6 bases, the J end by 14 bases, with 17 bases between. There are 13 residues in the CDR3. The CDR3 region is CASRLNQGSTLHF. CDR3 bases: TGTGCCAGCAGACTCAACCAGGGGAGCACCCTCCACTTT.

The sample holds a few counts of this clonotype. This chain joins TRBV4-2 and TRBJ2-3; D is perhaps TRBD2 (5 bases). This CDR3 spans 17 amino acids. Germline V gene sequence: CDR1 LGHNA, CDR2 YNFKEQ. V shed 1 base and J shed 2 bases, with 16 bases lying between them. The CDR3 nucleotides are TGTGCCAGCAGCCAAGGGCAGTCGTTGCGGGTCACAGATACGCAGTATTTT. Translating it yields CASSQGQSLRVTDTQYF.

As to this clonotype: This may stem from a read error, because a much larger clone lies one nucleotide away. The chain has TRBV20-1 and TRBJ1-1; 10 nucleotides line up with TRBD1. CDR3 length: 17 amino acids. Germline-derived CDR1 and CDR2 are DFQATT and SNEGSKA (reference sequence). CDR3 DNA sequence: TGCTGTGCTCCCTCGGGACAGGGGTTGAGGATGAACACTGAAGCTTTCTTT. Protein product: CCAPSGQGLRMNTEAFF.

This clonotype was detected only once. This may come from a read error, since a much larger clone is one base off. Written as DNA, the CDR3 is TGCAGCGTTGCCCAGAGCTATGGCTACACCTTC. It specifies CSVAQSYGYTF. The chain links TRBV29-1 to TRBJ1-2; unclear D gene. This CDR3 region has 11 residues. Germline assignment: CDR1 SQVTM and CDR2 ANQGSEA. The V and J ends lost 4 bases and 4 bases respectively, with 7 bases between them.

In its sample, this clonotype was seen many times. V is TRBV4-2 and J is TRBJ2-1; a weak D match, TRBD2 (6 bases). The CDR3 covers 16 residues. The germline CDR1 and CDR2 sequences are LGHNA and YNFKEQ. Trimming took 0 bases from V and 4 from J, leaving 13 bases between them. The CDR3 DNA sequence: TGTGCCAGCAGCCAAGATCCCCGGGGGACTTACAATGAGCAGTTCTTC. The encoded protein is CASSQDPRGTYNEQFF.

This clonotype was seen repeatedly, ten times or more. This chain joins TRBV9 and TRBJ2-7; 7 nucleotides line up with TRBD1. The germline gives CDR1 SGDLS, CDR2 YYNGEE. J lost 6 bases, V lost 0 bases, and 3 bases had no gene match. The CDR3 is made up of 13 amino acids. The CDR3 is CASSVGAGGEQYF. CDR3 in DNA: TGTGCCAGCAGCGTAGGAGCAGGGGGCGAGCAGTACTTC.

This clonotype was seen repeatedly, ten times or more. As DNA, the CDR3 is TGTGCCAGTAGTATAGGGGGGGTAGGCCAGCCCCAGCATTTT. Its protein is CASSIGGVGQPQHF. The gene calls are TRBV19 and TRBJ1-5; possible D gene TRBD1, 5 bases. Trimming removed 1 base at V and 7 bases at J, with 11 bases between. CDR3 size: 14 residues. Germline CDR1 LNHDA, CDR2 SQIVND (reference sequence). Full variable domain (rest looked up from reference TRBV19 and TRBJ1-5): DGGITQSPKYLFRKEGQNVTLSCEQNLNHDAMYWYRQDPGQGLRLIYYSQIVNDFQKGDIAEGYSVSREKKESFPLTVTSAQKNPTAFYLCASSIGGVGQPQHFGDGTRLSIL.

This chain uses TRBV27 with TRBJ2-1, with D perhaps matching TRBD1 (5 bases). The CDR3 sequence is 15 residues long. V was pared by 2 bases and J by 6 bases, with 14 bases between. CDR1 and CDR2 from the germline V gene are MNHEY and SMNVEV (reference sequence). CDR3 in amino acids: CASSLEGALSNEQFF. As DNA, the CDR3 is TGTGCCAGCAGTTTAGAAGGGGCCCTTTCCAATGAGCAGTTCTTC.